This entry lists 12 T cell receptor beta chains sequenced from one sample in a study of blood T cell repertoires in COVID-19. Repertoires were generated with immunoSEQ multiplex PCR, while TCRdb's copy carries only in-frame clones and drops some. The data hold under 50,000 clones, with around 90% observed a single time. Material: peripheral blood. The receptors derive from a woman in her forties with acute or convalescent COVID-19.

The rearrangement joins TRBV7-9 to TRBJ2-7; the D gene is possibly TRBD1 (6 bases). V lost 8 bases, J lost 1 base, and 15 bases lay in between. The CDR3 covers 14 residues. Germline CDR1 SEHNR, CDR2 FQNEAQ (reference sequence). Written as DNA, the CDR3 is TGTGCCAGCTATTCAACGGACAGATCCTACGAGCAGTACTTC. This gives the protein CASYSTDRSYEQYF.

A note on this clone: Other DNA sequences in the same sample also yield this CDR3. The chain joins TRBV30 to TRBJ2-5; 10 bases map to TRBD2. Losses at the gene ends were 0 bases for V and 4 bases for J; bases not matched to a gene: 5. The CDR3 covers 15 residues. Germline assignment: CDR1 GTSNPN and CDR2 SVGIG (reference sequence). CDR3: CAWSVLAGVRETQYF. In DNA, the CDR3 is TGTGCCTGGAGTGTCCTAGCGGGAGTGCGAGAGACCCAGTACTTC.

This chain joins TRBV6-5 and TRBJ2-1; TRBD1 matches 9 bases. V shed 6 bases, J shed 4 bases, and the junction held 4 bases outside the gene matches. CDR1 is MNHEY, CDR2 SVGAGI, per germline. The CDR3 runs to 14 residues. The CDR3 DNA reads TGTGCCAGCAGGACAGGGGGTCTTTACAATGAGCAGTTCTTC. Translated, it gives CASRTGGLYNEQFF.

V and J are TRBV6-2 or TRBV6-3 and TRBJ1-6; TRBD1 is a possible D gene (5 bases). This CDR3 is 15 amino acids long. The V end lost 2 bases, the J end lost 6 bases, and 11 bases lay between the germline ends. Germline lookup yields CDR1 MNHEY and CDR2 SVGEGT. The CDR3 spells CASSYGGDGNSPLHF. As DNA, the CDR3 is TGTGCCAGCAGTTACGGGGGGGACGGTAATTCACCCCTCCACTTT.

The rearrangement joins TRBV19 to TRBJ2-7, with a weak D call TRBD1 (6 bases). CDR1 and CDR2 (germline): LNHDA, SQIVND (reference sequence). V was trimmed by 4 bases and J by 3 bases, leaving 7 bases between them. CDR3 length: 12 amino acids. CDR3 sequence: CASSNRDYEQYF. The CDR3 coding sequence is TGTGCCAGTAGTAACAGGGACTACGAGCAGTACTTC.

The chain uses TRBV2 and TRBJ1-6; TRBD1 matches 9 bases. Trimming removed 8 bases from V and 0 bases from J; junction bases left unmatched: 2. CDR1 SNHLY and CDR2 FYNNEI come from the germline V gene. There are 15 residues in the CDR3. The CDR3 DNA follows: TGTGCCAGCGGACAGGGGAACTCCTATAATTCACCCCTCCACTTT. This encodes CASGQGNSYNSPLHF.

V and J are TRBV10-3 and TRBJ2-1, with D perhaps matching TRBD1 (6 bases). In germline, CDR1 is ENHRY, CDR2 SYGVKD. Trimming left V 3 bases short and J 9 bases short, with 12 bases between. The CDR3 covers 13 residues. The CDR3 sequence: CAISDNRVSEQFF. CDR3 coding DNA: TGTGCCATCAGTGATAACAGGGTCAGTGAGCAGTTCTTC.

The V and J genes are TRBV5-1 and TRBJ2-6; TRBD1 might be the D (5 bases). The V end was cut by 5 bases, the J end by 0 bases, with 9 bases between. CDR1 and CDR2 from the germline V gene are SGHRS and YFSETQ. This CDR3 contains 15 residues. CDR3 region: CASRTGSSGANVLTF. CDR3 DNA sequence: TGCGCCAGCAGAACAGGAAGCTCTGGGGCCAACGTCCTGACTTTC.

The chain has TRBV27 and TRBJ2-5; D is unclear. Trimming removed 5 bases from V and 1 base from J, with 11 bases in between. This CDR3 is 14 amino acids long. CDR1 is MNHEY, CDR2 SMNVEV, per germline (reference sequence). The CDR3 loop reads CASSPFWSQETQYF. The CDR3 DNA is TGTGCCAGCAGTCCGTTCTGGAGCCAAGAGACCCAGTACTTC.

The J gene is TRBJ2-1, the V gene TRBV11-1; D is perhaps TRBD1 (6 bases). Trimming stripped 5 bases from V and 8 bases from J, with 10 bases between. The germline V gene encodes CDR1 SGHAT and CDR2 FQDESV (reference sequence). The CDR3 length is 12 residues. CDR3: CASSPNRDEQFF. In nucleotides, the CDR3 is TGTGCCAGCAGCCCTAACAGGGATGAGCAGTTCTTC.

This chain links TRBV2 with TRBJ2-2; D is uncertain. The germline V and J ends were trimmed by 7 bases and 1 base, with 10 bases remaining between them. The CDR3 sequence is 14 residues long. The V gene's germline CDR1 is SNHLY and CDR2 FYNNEI. CDR3 amino acids: CASITTWNTGELFF. DNA of the CDR3: TGTGCCAGCATCACGACTTGGAACACCGGGGAGCTGTTTTTT.

V gene TRBV5-1 combines with J gene TRBJ2-5, with D possibly being TRBD2 (6 bases). The V gene lost 6 bases and the J gene lost 4 bases, with 16 bases spanning the gap. CDR1 is SGHRS, CDR2 YFSETQ, per germline. CDR3 length: 14 residues. The CDR3 loop reads CASTRWGGRETQYF. CDR3 nucleotides: TGCGCCAGCACCCGCTGGGGAGGTAGAGAGACCCAGTACTTC.